The 2 T cell receptor beta chains below were found in one sample sequenced in a study of cytomegalovirus exposure and HLA in healthy donors. The primer mix had 60 Vbeta and 13 Jbeta primers. Sequencing used immunoSEQ multiplex PCR; TCRdb keeps in-frame clones, though not all of them. The profile shows fewer than 150,000 clones, 74% of them singletons. The sample taken for sequencing was PBMCs. The source is a woman aged 50 to 60 in good health and CMV-seropositive.

The chain uses TRBV6-1 and TRBJ2-7; TRBD1 is a possible D gene (6 bases). Trimming removed 0 bases at V and 3 bases at J, with 9 bases between. Germline assignment: CDR1 MNHNS and CDR2 SASEGT. The CDR3 contains 14 residues. CDR3 protein: CASSEAGHIYEQYF. In DNA form, the CDR3 reads TGTGCCAGCAGTGAAGCGGGACACATCTACGAGCAGTACTTC.

This clone has more than one count but fewer than ten. This chain links TRBV6-1 with TRBJ1-2; 7 bases are a match to TRBD1. The CDR3 spans 14 residues. Trimming removed 0 bases from V and 5 bases from J; junction bases left unmatched: 3. In germline, CDR1 is MNHNS, CDR2 SASEGT. The CDR3 DNA sequence: TGTGCCAGCAGTGAAGCAGGGGGCGATTATGGCTACACCTTC. Translation gives CASSEAGGDYGYTF.